This is a list of T cell receptor beta chains from one sample in a study of human T cells and chemical hapten exposure. TCRdb recomputed calls from the RACE reads with MiXCR, one row per CDR3 protein. The sample shows around 120,000 distinct CDR3 sequences, about an eighth of them seen only once. The input for sequencing was whole blood, taken in connection with sensitization to the hapten diphenylcyclopropenone (DPC). Receptor source: a woman aged 45-59 years with alopecia areata. Some clones in this sample may be carry-over from other donors' samples. The CDR3 runs from the conserved cysteine through the conserved F or W. The order of the fields is D gene, J gene, clone size, V gene, CDR3 protein, CDR3 DNA. D genes are given only for firm matches. Clone size is given for some rows only: seen once, a few or many times, or a class if the clone is expanded.

TRBD1,TRBJ2-5,many,TRBV7-9,CASTHRGMDETQYF,TGTGCCAGCACCCACAGGGGGATGGATGAGACCCAGTACTTC
.,TRBJ2-7,few,TRBV6-2/TRBV6-3,CASTNQGFYEQYF,TGTGCCAGCACGAACCAGGGATTCTACGAGCAGTACTTC
TRBD1,TRBJ2-1,.,TRBV12-3/TRBV12-4,CASSPRTGVTNEQFF,TGTGCCAGCAGTCCTAGGACAGGGGTGACCAATGAGCAGTTCTTC
.,TRBJ1-2,.,TRBV18,CASSPPTSYGYTF,TGTGCCAGCTCACCACCCACATCATATGGCTACACCTTC
.,TRBJ1-5,.,TRBV18,CASSPGVGQPQHF,TGTGCCAGCTCACCAGGGGTCGGACAGCCCCAGCATTTT
.,TRBJ2-3,few,TRBV29-1,CSVETTITTDTQYF,TGCAGCGTCGAGACTACCATAACCACAGATACGCAGTATTTT
TRBD2,TRBJ2-1,.,TRBV10-3,CAFHLQRGENEQFF,TGTGCCTTTCACCTCCAGCGGGGGGAAAATGAGCAGTTCTTC
.,TRBJ2-1,.,TRBV24-1,CATKTGTNEQFF,TGTGCCACCAAGACAGGAACCAATGAGCAGTTCTTC
.,TRBJ2-3,many,TRBV12-3/TRBV12-4,CASSLSQNTQYF,TGTGCCAGCAGTTTGTCCCAAAATACGCAGTATTTT
.,TRBJ2-3,many,TRBV5-1,CASSSTRTDTQYF,TGCGCCAGCAGCTCGACTCGTACGGATACGCAGTATTTT
.,TRBJ1-2,few,TRBV28,CASSFVNYGYTF,TGTGCCAGCAGTTTTGTGAACTATGGCTACACCTTC
TRBD2,TRBJ2-1,few,TRBV5-4,CASSLEGLGHNEQFF,TGTGCCAGCAGCTTGGAGGGACTAGGACACAATGAGCAGTTCTTC
.,TRBJ2-6,few,TRBV3-1,CASSPRTTGANVLTF,TGTGCCAGCAGCCCCCGGACCACTGGGGCCAACGTCCTGACTTTC
.,TRBJ2-2,many,TRBV6-2/TRBV6-3,CASSRSGTTGELFF,TGTGCCAGCAGCCGATCAGGGACAACTGGGGAGCTGTTTTTT
.,TRBJ1-5,many,TRBV18,CASSPAQGGQPQHF,TGTGCCAGCTCACCAGCGCAAGGGGGACAGCCCCAGCATTTT
TRBD2,TRBJ2-5,.,TRBV5-1,CASQAGGGGETQYF,TGCGCCAGTCAAGCGGGAGGCGGTGGAGAGACCCAGTACTTC
.,TRBJ1-1,many,TRBV2,CASSEDSFGTEAFF,TGTGCCAGCAGTGAAGACAGTTTCGGAACTGAAGCTTTCTTT
.,TRBJ2-3,few,TRBV7-9,CASSSDGRFITQYF,TGTGCCAGCAGCTCCGATGGGAGGTTTATAACGCAGTATTTT
.,TRBJ1-5,.,TRBV5-1,CASSFDSNQPQHF,TGCGCCAGCAGCTTCGACAGCAATCAGCCCCAGCATTTT
TRBD2,TRBJ2-1,many,TRBV12-3/TRBV12-4,CASSPGLAGATLRQFF,TGTGCCAGCAGCCCCGGACTAGCGGGAGCCACCTTACGGCAGTTCTTC
.,TRBJ2-1,many,TRBV7-9,CASSPGRVSYNEQFF,TGTGCCAGCAGCCCCGGCAGGGTCTCCTACAATGAGCAGTTCTTC
TRBD1,TRBJ1-2,.,TRBV6-5,CASSYSIRDRYGYTF,TGTGCCAGCAGTTACTCAATCCGGGACAGATATGGCTACACCTTC
.,TRBJ1-5,few,TRBV18,CASSPGTNQPQHF,TGTGCCAGCTCACCCGGGACCAATCAGCCCCAGCATTTT
.,TRBJ1-6,few,TRBV28,CASSPGTFSDSPLHF,TGTGCCAGCAGTCCCGGGACGTTTTCGGATTCACCCCTCCACTTT
TRBD1,TRBJ1-6,.,TRBV4-2,CASSAPLRGTDSPLHF,TGTGCCAGCAGCGCGCCCCTCAGGGGGACCGATTCACCCCTCCACTTT
.,TRBJ2-3,few,TRBV12-3/TRBV12-4,CASSTGPSTDTQYF,TGTGCCAGCAGTACAGGCCCTAGCACAGATACGCAGTATTTT
TRBD1,TRBJ1-6,many,TRBV7-9,CASSSQGPIPSPLHF,TGTGCCAGCAGCTCACAGGGGCCAATTCCTTCACCCCTCCACTTT
TRBD1,TRBJ2-1,few,TRBV29-1,CSVEYRGGTYNEQFF,TGCAGCGTTGAGTACAGGGGCGGAACCTACAATGAGCAGTTCTTC
.,TRBJ1-4,many,TRBV20-1,CSASLREKLFF,TGCAGTGCTAGTCTTCGGGAAAAACTGTTTTTT
TRBD1,TRBJ1-1,.,TRBV18,CASSPDRDRGLENTEAFF,TGTGCCAGCTCACCGGACAGGGACAGGGGGCTCGAGAACACTGAAGCTTTCTTT